Listed below are T cell receptor beta chains from one sample, sequenced in a study of blood T cell repertoires in COVID-19. TCRdb's table, derived via immunoSEQ multiplex PCR, lists solely in-frame clones and lacks some. In the table there are about 440,000 clones, 90% of which are singletons. What was sequenced was PBMCs or T cells enriched from blood (not recorded which). The origin of the receptors is a man between 18 and 35 years old who had recovered from COVID-19. Each CDR3 is given with its conserved first and last residue. D genes are given only for firm matches. Clone size, where shown, is once, few, many, or a class for clones that have expanded.

D: .; J: TRBJ1-6; V: TRBV14; size: .; DNA: TGTGCCAGCAGCCGTAGCCCCCTCAAAAACTCAAATTCACCCCTCCACTTT; CDR3: CASSRSPLKNSNSPLHF
D: .; J: TRBJ2-7; V: TRBV29-1; size: .; DNA: TGCAGCGTTGTGTGTGGACACCCTAACGGGGAGCAGTACTTC; CDR3: CSVVCGHPNGEQYF
D: .; J: TRBJ1-2; V: TRBV28; size: .; DNA: TGTGCCAGCAGTTTATTGAGCGGCTCCTATGGCTACACCTTC; CDR3: CASSLLSGSYGYTF
D: .; J: TRBJ1-3; V: TRBV5-1; size: .; DNA: TGCGCCAGCAGCTTGGAGCCAGGCCCTGGAAACACCATATATTTT; CDR3: CASSLEPGPGNTIYF
D: .; J: TRBJ1-6; V: TRBV6-5; size: .; DNA: TGTGCCAGCAGGTCCGGGGGACCCCTCCACTTT; CDR3: CASRSGGPLHF
D: TRBD1; J: TRBJ2-5; V: TRBV11-2; size: .; DNA: TGTGCCAGCAGTGAAGGATCCGGACAGGGTAAAGAGACCCAGTACTTC; CDR3: CASSEGSGQGKETQYF
D: .; J: TRBJ2-7; V: TRBV6-5; size: .; DNA: TGTGCCAGTCTCGACATGCACAGGATCCCCTACGAGCAGTACTTC; CDR3: CASLDMHRIPYEQYF
D: TRBD1; J: TRBJ1-5; V: TRBV19; size: .; DNA: TGTGCCAGTAGTACAGGGACAGGGAAGGGGAATCAGCCCCAGCATTTT; CDR3: CASSTGTGKGNQPQHF
D: TRBD1; J: TRBJ2-3; V: TRBV6-5; size: once; DNA: TGTGCCAGCAGGCTCACAGGGGTATTAGATACGCAGTATTTT; CDR3: CASRLTGVLDTQYF
D: TRBD1; J: TRBJ1-2; V: TRBV12-3/TRBV12-4; size: .; DNA: TGTGCCAGCAAAGTCGGACAGGGGAGAGGCTACACCTTC; CDR3: CASKVGQGRGYTF
D: TRBD1; J: TRBJ1-5; V: TRBV27; size: .; DNA: TGTGCCAGCAGGGAACAGGGGGCTGAAAAGCCCCAGCATTTT; CDR3: CASREQGAEKPQHF
D: .; J: TRBJ1-1; V: TRBV10-3; size: .; DNA: TGTGCCATCAGTGAGTCAGGGGCAGGGAACACTGAAGCTTTCTTT; CDR3: CAISESGAGNTEAFF
D: .; J: TRBJ1-3; V: TRBV14; size: .; DNA: TGTGCCAGCAGCCAAGTTAGCAGGGCGGCTGGAAACACCATATATTTT; CDR3: CASSQVSRAAGNTIYF
D: .; J: TRBJ1-1; V: TRBV28; size: .; DNA: TGTGCCAGCAGCTTCACATCGAACACTGAAGCTTTCTTT; CDR3: CASSFTSNTEAFF